This T cell receptor beta chain was recovered during a study of cytomegalovirus exposure and HLA in healthy donors. PCR amplification relied on 60 Vbeta primers (plus 13 Jbeta primers). Sequenced by immunoSEQ multiplex PCR; TCRdb stores in-frame clones only, minus some. Of a few hundred thousand clones listed, around 81% are singletons. Germline V gives CDR1 SGDLS, CDR2 YYNGEE. The CDR3 has 14 residues. Between the trimmed V and J ends, which lost 3 bases and 0 bases, there was a span of 9 bases. This clonotype was obtained from a woman aged 55-70 years in good health and CMV-seropositive. The genes are TRBV9 and TRBJ1-1; D remains unclear. Sequencing was carried out using PBMCs. The CDR3 bases are TGTGCCAGCAGCGCCAACAGTCTGAACACTGAAGCTTTCTTT. The encoded protein is CASSANSLNTEAFF.